The 17 T cell receptor beta chains below were found in one sample sequenced in a study of shared clonotypes between healthy human individuals. Produced via immunoSEQ multiplex PCR; TCRdb's table is partial and in-frame only. The sample lists fewer than 600,000 clones; 79% were seen once. Sequencing input: PBMCs. The receptors come from a woman aged 40 to 49 in good health. Some clones in this sample may be carry-over from other donors' samples.

The genes are TRBV19 and TRBJ2-7; TRBD1 or TRBD2 may be the D gene (5 bases each). The CDR3 extends over 12 amino acids. V gave up 5 bases and J gave up 5 bases, with 10 bases separating them. CDR1 LNHDA and CDR2 SQIVND come from the germline V gene (reference sequence). In DNA form, the CDR3 reads TGTGCCAGTAGTCCCCAGGGAGACGAGCAGTACTTC. Amino acid sequence: CASSPQGDEQYF.

The table lists this clone with a few counts. The chain employs TRBV7-9 and TRBJ2-1; no definite D call. CDR3 length: 13 amino acids. Germline V gene lookup returns CDR1 SEHNR and CDR2 FQNEAQ (reference sequence). V lost 8 bases to trimming and J lost 1 base, with 9 bases between them. Here the CDR3 DNA reads TGTGCCAGCGGTGGAGATTCCTACAATGAGCAGTTCTTC. Amino acid sequence: CASGGDSYNEQFF.

This chain connects TRBV10-3 to TRBJ1-1, with D unclear. CDR3 length: 14 residues. The V end was cut by 1 base, the J end by 0 bases, with 6 bases between. The germline CDR1 and CDR2 sequences are ENHRY and SYGVKD. CDR3: CAISEYSMNTEAFF. The CDR3 DNA sequence: TGTGCCATCAGTGAGTACAGTATGAACACTGAAGCTTTCTTT.

The chain is built from TRBV19 and TRBJ1-5; D possibly corresponds to TRBD1 (6 bases). V was cut by 5 bases and J by 4 bases, with 12 bases left in between. CDR3 length: 14 amino acids. Germline CDR1 and CDR2: LNHDA and SQIVND (reference sequence). CDR3 nucleotide sequence: TGTGCCAGTAGTCAAGGGGGGGGTAATCAGCCCCAGCATTTT. It encodes CASSQGGGNQPQHF.

This clone was recorded at least ten times. Other DNA sequences in the same sample also yield this CDR3. This chain uses TRBV18 with TRBJ2-2; D gene ambiguous. Germline lookup yields CDR1 KGHSH and CDR2 LQKENI. Trimming removed 1 base from V and 3 bases from J, with 3 bases in between. This CDR3 has 13 residues. The CDR3 loop reads CASSPRDTGELFF. CDR3 coding DNA: TGTGCCAGCTCACCACGGGACACCGGGGAGCTGTTTTTT. The complete variable domain, with remaining parts taken from reference TRBV18 and TRBJ2-2, reads NAGVMQNPRHLVRRRGQEARLRCSPMKGHSHVYWYRQLPEEGLKFMVYLQKENIIDESGMPKERFSAEFPKEGPSILRIQQVVRGDSAAYFCASSPRDTGELFFGEGSRLTVL.

The V and J genes are TRBV18 and TRBJ1-3; D is possibly TRBD1 (6 bases). Germline CDR1 and CDR2: KGHSH and LQKENI. The V end was cut by 0 bases, the J end by 10 bases, with 13 bases between. The CDR3 is made up of 14 amino acids. CDR3 sequence reads: CASSPPGDKRTIYF. The CDR3 DNA is TGTGCCAGCTCACCACCCGGGGACAAACGGACCATATATTTT.

This sequence joins TRBV9 and TRBJ2-5; no clear D. The germline V gene encodes CDR1 SGDLS and CDR2 YYNGEE. This CDR3 has 15 residues. Trimming cost V 4 bases and J 5 bases, with 18 bases left between them. CDR3 coding DNA: TGTGCCAGCAGCACATCGTGGCACTTCTCCGAGACCCAGTACTTC. Its translation is CASSTSWHFSETQYF.

The gene calls are TRBV7-9 and TRBJ2-1; D unresolved. Deletions cut 6 bases from V and 7 bases from J, with 19 bases between. Germline-derived CDR1 and CDR2 are SEHNR and FQNEAQ (reference sequence). This CDR3 contains 15 residues. The CDR3 region has the DNA TGTGCCAGCAGATATGGCAGATTAGATAGAAATGAGCAGTTCTTC. Its translation: CASRYGRLDRNEQFF.

The J gene is TRBJ2-3, the V gene TRBV2; D gene uncertain. Germline V gene data show CDR1 as SNHLY and CDR2 as FYNNEI. V lost 1 base to trimming and J lost 4 bases, with 6 bases between them. This CDR3 spans 13 amino acids. The DNA for the CDR3 is TGTGCCAGCAGTGAAGTGGTGCCAGATACGCAGTATTTT. Translated: CASSEVVPDTQYF.

J is TRBJ2-5 and V is TRBV6-5, with D uncertain. Germline V lookup: CDR1 MNHEY, CDR2 SVGAGI. V was shortened by 6 bases and J by 2 bases, with 16 bases between the two germline ends. This CDR3 contains 15 residues. The CDR3 loop reads CASSKETYEQETQYF. CDR3 DNA: TGTGCCAGCAGCAAGGAAACGTACGAACAAGAGACCCAGTACTTC.

The chain joins TRBV4-3 to TRBJ2-7, with D maybe TRBD1 (6 bases). Germline CDR1 reads LGHNA; CDR2 reads YSLEER. The CDR3 covers 14 residues. Deletions cut 0 bases from V and 4 bases from J, with 10 bases between. CDR3 amino acids: CASSQDSQGYEQYF. CDR3 DNA sequence: TGCGCCAGCAGCCAAGATTCACAGGGATACGAGCAGTACTTC.

The rearrangement joins TRBV7-2 to TRBJ2-2; D might be TRBD1 or TRBD2, each matching 5 bases. CDR1 and CDR2 from the germline V gene are SGHTA and FQGNSA. V was trimmed by 1 base and J by 7 bases, leaving 16 bases between them. The CDR3 contains 16 residues. The CDR3 DNA sequence: TGTGCCAGCAGCTTAGACGGGGCCCCAGAGGGCGGGGAGCTGTTTTTT. Translation gives CASSLDGAPEGGELFF.

The J gene is TRBJ2-5, the V gene TRBV5-1; D remains ambiguous. The V gene lost 3 bases and the J gene lost 3 bases, with 9 bases spanning the gap. This CDR3 has 13 amino acids. From germline, CDR1 is SGHRS and CDR2 YFSETQ. This chain's CDR3 is CASSYATEETQYF. DNA for the CDR3: TGCGCCAGCAGCTACGCTACAGAAGAGACCCAGTACTTC. Together with reference TRBV5-1 and TRBJ2-5, the CDR3 gives the full variable domain: KAGVTQTPRYLIKTRGQQVTLSCSPISGHRSVSWYQQTPGQGLQFLFEYFSETQRNKGNFPGRFSGRQFSNSRSEMNVSTLELGDSALYLCASSYATEETQYFGPGTRLLVL.

Notes on this clone: Other nucleotide sequences in the sample specify the same CDR3. The chain has TRBV7-3 and TRBJ2-1, with a possible D match to TRBD2 (6 bases). Germline CDR1 and CDR2: SGHTA and FQGTGA. V gave up 5 bases and J gave up 4 bases, with 12 bases separating them. The CDR3 is 14 residues long. The CDR3 sequence: CASSPSGRYNEQFF. The CDR3 nucleotides are TGTGCCAGCAGCCCGAGCGGGCGGTACAATGAGCAGTTCTTC. Full variable domain (missing parts from reference TRBV7-3 and TRBJ2-1): GAGVSQTPSNKVTEKGKYVELRCDPISGHTALYWYRQSLGQGPEFLIYFQGTGAADDSGLPNDRFFAVRPEGSVSTLKIQRTERGDSAVYLCASSPSGRYNEQFFGPGTRLTVL.

Regarding this clone: Germline is not matched at one junction end, which may reflect a read error. The V call is TRBV18, the J call TRBJ1-4; D not resolved. The CDR3 totals 13 residues. CDR1 KGHSH and CDR2 LQKENI come from the germline V gene. The CDR3 DNA reads TGTGCCAGCTCACCTACCGGAAATGGAAAACTGTTTTTT. It specifies CASSPTGNGKLFF.

CDR3 sequence: CASSPGQGNPDTQYF. DNA for the CDR3: TGTGCCAGCAGCCCGGGACAGGGTAATCCAGATACGCAGTATTTT. The V and J genes are TRBV5-4 and TRBJ2-3; 9 bases match TRBD1. The ends lost 4 bases at V and 4 bases at J; junction bases unmatched: 7. The CDR3 is made up of 15 amino acids. Germline-derived CDR1 and CDR2 are SGHNT and YYREEE (reference sequence). Supplemented by reference TRBV5-4 and TRBJ2-3, the full variable domain reads ETGVTQSPTHLIKTRGQQVTLRCSSQSGHNTVSWYQQALGQGPQFIFQYYREEENGRGNFPPRFSGLQFPNYSSELNVNALELDDSALYLCASSPGQGNPDTQYFGPGTRLTVL.

In its sample, this clone was seen a few times. This chain joins TRBV5-1 and TRBJ1-1; 8 nucleotides match TRBD1. J was trimmed by 1 base and V by 6 bases; bases with no gene match: 5. The CDR3 runs to 14 residues. Germline V lookup: CDR1 SGHRS, CDR2 YFSETQ. The CDR3 DNA reads TGCGCCAGCACACCCCAGGGGGCGAACACTGAAGCTTTCTTT. This encodes CASTPQGANTEAFF.